The clone carrying this T cell receptor (beta chain) was picked up many times. The antigen is undetermined. The junction differs from germline at one of its ends, possibly a read error. An absence of ophthalmopathy progression within 18 months meant stable Graves' hyperthyroidism. It was RNA transcripts that yielded the amplified TCR beta CDR3 regions. The primer set for the first-round RT-PCR of the TCR CDR3 was HTBI. TCRdb redid the calling of the multiplex PCR reads with MiXCR, one entry per CDR3 protein. The table lists 95,000 to 110,000 distinct CDR3 sequences, approximately 48% of them singletons, with 26% in the top ten. This entry belongs to a study of T cells in Graves' hyperthyroidism and ophthalmopathy. Overall study context: Initial diagnosis, before any treatment, was when peripheral blood was collected. Findings of the study overall: The majority of expanded thyroid clonotypes above 0.001 also appeared in blood. Stable hyperthyroidism and ophthalmopathy were separated using 13 V-J signatures.

The germline CDR1 and CDR2 sequences are MNHEY and SVGAGI. This CDR3 contains 14 residues. The receptor comes from a man aged 40-55 years with Graves' hyperthyroidism. The V call is TRBV6-5, the J call TRBJ1-5; no reliable D call. The sequencing input was blood. CDR3 in amino acids: CASSQAGFNQPQHF. The CDR3 DNA sequence: TGCGCCAGCAGCCAAGCCGGGTTCAATCAGCCCCAGCATTTT.